This TCR beta chain was recorded in a study of shared clonotypes between healthy human individuals. Generated by immunoSEQ multiplex PCR, the TCRdb table keeps only in-frame clones and is missing some. The table lists around 2.5 million clones, approximately 93% of them singletons. With regard to this clone: Its antigen is not identified.

Broader study findings: The sharing of 4.5% to 5.5% of naive CD4 clonotypes was seen across a few donors.

Germline V CDR1 and CDR2: LNHDA, SQIVND (reference sequence). The CDR3 covers 16 residues. The V end lost 4 bases, the J end lost 4 bases, and 17 bases lay between the germline ends. Sequencing was performed on naive CD4+ T cells from PBMCs. Indicated subset: CD45RA+ positively selected. The V and J genes are TRBV19 and TRBJ2-1, with D perhaps TRBD2 (6 bases). The source is a man aged 18-30 years in good health. Some clones in this sample may be carry-over from other donors' samples. CDR3 residues: CASSSFIGSVYNEQFF. CDR3 DNA sequence: TGTGCCAGTAGTAGCTTTATCGGGAGCGTATACAATGAGCAGTTCTTC.